The entry that follows covers one T cell receptor beta chain sequence. Coverage ceases 3 residues before the CDR3 finishes, and the germline J gene fills in the end. This specimen belongs to a study of T cells in women clearing cervical HPV infection. Study-level background: Cases' blood sampling followed lesion detection by median roughly 160 days (90 to 200).

All donors had a single incident cervical HPV16 infection, not prevalent. Some clones are missing from TCRdb's copy, which holds only in-frame ones; the method was immunoSEQ multiplex PCR. The sample data list 30,000 to 45,000 clones. CDR3 length: 13 amino acids. Germline CDR1 DFQATT, CDR2 SNEGSKA (reference sequence). Trimming shortened V by 1 base and J by 2 bases, and 7 bases separated the two germline ends. The chain combines TRBV20-1 with TRBJ2-3; D is undetermined. The sample consisted of blood buffy coat. The receptor's source is a woman aged 18-69 years with a cervical HPV16 infection that either progressed to CIN3+ or cleared (not recorded which). The CDR3 reads CSARGALTDTQYF. Incomplete CDR3 DNA: TGCAGTGCTAGAGGAGCGCTCACAGATACG.